A single sample is the source of the 25 T cell receptor beta chains below, sequenced in a study of T cell responses to AZD1222 COVID-19 vaccine. The data were produced by immunoSEQ multiplex PCR, yet TCRdb's version contains in-frame clones alone and is incomplete. Of 160,000 or so clones in the sample, about 91% were seen once. Specimen: peripheral blood, collected 28 days after the second AZD1222 dose. Receptors originate from an adult who received the AZD1222 COVID-19 vaccine.

The chain joins TRBV5-1 to TRBJ2-7; D not resolved. The length of the CDR3 is 13 residues. Trimming stripped 4 bases from V and 2 bases from J, with 10 bases between. Germline assignment: CDR1 SGHRS and CDR2 YFSETQ. CDR3 nucleotides: TGCGCCAGCAGCCTGGCCCCGGCCTACGAGCAGTACTTC. Translation: CASSLAPAYEQYF.

This clone appeared a single time. This chain connects TRBV30 to TRBJ2-7, with D perhaps TRBD2 (7 bases). The CDR3 contains 13 residues. V was clipped by 7 bases and J by 4 bases, with 17 bases between them. Looked up from germline, CDR1 is GTSNPN and CDR2 is SVGIG (reference sequence). CDR3 sequence: CAYEGRGAYEQYF. The CDR3, as DNA: TGTGCCTACGAGGGACGGGGGGCGTACGAGCAGTACTTC.

The V call is TRBV5-4, the J call TRBJ2-6; no clear D gene. The germline V gene has CDR1 SGHNT and CDR2 YYREEE (reference sequence). The CDR3 is 15 residues long. V was shortened by 4 bases and J by 0 bases, with 8 bases between the two germline ends. CDR3 nucleotide sequence: TGTGCCAGCAGCCAGAGCTACTCTGGGGCCAACGTCCTGACTTTC. It codes for CASSQSYSGANVLTF.

The chain is built from TRBV19 and TRBJ1-2; no clear D. V lost 7 bases and J 4 bases, leaving 10 bases between the germline ends. The CDR3 is 12 amino acids. From germline, CDR1 is LNHDA and CDR2 SQIVND (reference sequence). The DNA for the CDR3 is TGTGCCAGTACCTCGGACCCCTATGGCTACACCTTC. It encodes CASTSDPYGYTF.

The rearrangement links TRBV27 to TRBJ2-5; D is perhaps TRBD2 (6 bases). The CDR3 consists of 13 residues. Trimming left V 6 bases short and J 5 bases short, with 13 bases between. Per germline, CDR1 MNHEY and CDR2 SMNVEV (reference sequence). The CDR3 DNA reads TGTGCCAGCAGCTTGGGGGGTAGGGAGACCCAGTACTTC. It encodes CASSLGGRETQYF.

The V gene is TRBV29-1, the J gene TRBJ1-1, with a tentative D call TRBD1 (5 bases). The germline V gene encodes CDR1 SQVTM and CDR2 ANQGSEA. The CDR3 covers 12 residues. V was trimmed by 4 bases and J by 2 bases, leaving 8 bases between them. CDR3 nucleotide sequence: TGCAGCGTTGGGGGCAGCAACACTGAAGCTTTCTTT. Amino acids: CSVGGSNTEAFF.

This chain uses TRBV29-1 with TRBJ1-1, with D tentatively TRBD1 (6 bases). This CDR3 has 12 residues. Per the germline V gene, CDR1 is SQVTM and CDR2 is ANQGSEA. Trimming removed 7 bases from V and 10 bases from J, with 19 bases in between. CDR3 amino acids: CSAPRGGGVAFF. The DNA for the CDR3 is TGCAGCGCGCCCCGGGGAGGGGGAGTAGCTTTCTTT.

The chain recombines TRBV6-5 with TRBJ1-6; D remains ambiguous. V lost 7 bases and J lost 3, with 13 bases in between. CDR3 length: 15 residues. Germline V gene sequence: CDR1 MNHEY, CDR2 SVGAGI. The CDR3 protein is CASTRSSHYNSPLHF. The CDR3 DNA follows: TGTGCCAGCACCAGGAGCTCCCACTATAATTCACCCCTCCACTTT.

The chain has TRBV30 and TRBJ1-5, with D unresolved. V was clipped by 0 bases and J by 2 bases, with 17 bases between them. The CDR3 has 17 residues. Germline loops: CDR1 GTSNPN, CDR2 SVGIG (reference sequence). In DNA, the CDR3 is TGTGCCTGGAGTGTACGTCCCCACCCGAGGGGCAATCAGCCCCAGCATTTT. This encodes CAWSVRPHPRGNQPQHF.

This chain links TRBV7-9 with TRBJ2-5, with a weak D call TRBD2 (6 bases). V dropped 6 bases and J dropped 4 bases, with 18 bases sitting between them. CDR1 is SEHNR and CDR2 is FQNEAQ in the germline V gene (reference sequence). The CDR3 spans 15 residues. CDR3 in amino acids: CASSPEGHGGETQYF. The CDR3, as DNA: TGTGCCAGCAGTCCGGAGGGCCACGGGGGAGAGACCCAGTACTTC.

The V and J genes are TRBV6-5 and TRBJ1-4, with 7 bases matching TRBD1. CDR3 length: 15 amino acids. CDR1 and CDR2 from the germline V gene are MNHEY and SVGAGI. The V gene end was trimmed by 2 bases and the J gene end by 7 bases; junction bases not matched to a gene: 7. DNA of the CDR3: TGTGCCAGCAGTTACAACAGGGGTACGGGTGAAAAACTGTTTTTT. Its translation is CASSYNRGTGEKLFF.

The chain couples TRBV15 to TRBJ1-3, with D possibly matching TRBD1 (5 bases). Germline V gene data show CDR1 as LNHNV and CDR2 as YYDKDF (reference sequence). This CDR3 has 13 residues. Trimming shortened V by 5 bases and J by 4 bases, and 9 bases separated the two germline ends. The CDR3 DNA reads as TGTGCCACCAGCCGGGGCCTCGGAAACACCATATATTTT. Amino acid sequence: CATSRGLGNTIYF.

The V and J genes are TRBV3-1 (or the pseudogene TRBV3-2) and TRBJ2-6; D is tentatively TRBD1 or TRBD2 (5 bases each). The CDR3 runs to 17 residues. V dropped 0 bases and J dropped 0 bases, with 9 bases sitting between them. Per germline, CDR1 LGHDT and CDR2 YNNKEL (reference sequence). The DNA for the CDR3 is TGTGCCAGCAGCCAAGAGGGGACGGCCTCTGGGGCCAACGTCCTGACTTTC. Translating gives CASSQEGTASGANVLTF.

The chain employs TRBV5-6 and TRBJ2-3; 9 nucleotides line up with TRBD1. The trim removed 4 bases at V and 6 bases at J, leaving 6 bases unmatched. The length of the CDR3 is 14 residues. Germline V gene data show CDR1 as SGHDT and CDR2 as YYEEEE. For the CDR3, the DNA is TGTGCCAGCAGCGCTCCGGGACAGGGTGATACGCAGTATTTT. It encodes CASSAPGQGDTQYF. The variable domain in full, with the rest retrieved from reference TRBV5-6 and TRBJ2-3, is DAGVTQSPTHLIKTRGQQVTLRCSPKSGHDTVSWYQQALGQGPQFIFQYYEEEERQRGNFPDRFSGHQFPNYSSELNVNALLLGDSALYLCASSAPGQGDTQYFGPGTRLTVL.

This sequence joins TRBV5-1 and TRBJ1-2, with D possibly TRBD1 on 6 matching bases. Germline loops: CDR1 SGHRS, CDR2 YFSETQ. The V gene lost 3 bases and the J gene lost 6 bases, with 21 bases spanning the gap. The CDR3 sequence is 16 residues long. The CDR3 loop reads CASSWAVKRGFDGYTF. The CDR3 DNA follows: TGCGCCAGCAGCTGGGCCGTTAAAAGGGGGTTTGATGGCTACACCTTC. Supplemented by reference TRBV5-1 and TRBJ1-2, the full variable domain reads KAGVTQTPRYLIKTRGQQVTLSCSPISGHRSVSWYQQTPGQGLQFLFEYFSETQRNKGNFPGRFSGRQFSNSRSEMNVSTLELGDSALYLCASSWAVKRGFDGYTFGSGTRLTVV.

This chain joins TRBV15 and TRBJ2-2; D is unclear. Germline values: CDR1 LNHNV, CDR2 YYDKDF (reference sequence). Trimming removed 0 bases from V and 7 bases from J, with 15 bases in between. This CDR3 has 16 amino acids. The CDR3 region has the DNA TGTGCCACCAGCAGAGATCTACCCTGGTCCGGCGGGGAGCTGTTTTTT. Protein product: CATSRDLPWSGGELFF.

The CDR3 sequence is CSVDRGPTCMNTEAFF. For the CDR3, the DNA is TGCAGCGTTGACAGGGGGCCCACATGCATGAACACTGAAGCTTTCTTT. This chain joins TRBV29-1 and TRBJ1-1; 8 bases match TRBD1. Germline CDR1 is SQVTM and CDR2 is ANQGSEA. CDR3 size: 16 residues. Trimming at V came to 3 bases and at J to 0 bases, leaving 9 bases not matched to a gene.

V gene TRBV29-1 combines with J gene TRBJ1-1; no firm D call. Deletions cut 4 bases from V and 6 bases from J, with 9 bases between. The CDR3 length is 11 residues. Germline V lookup: CDR1 SQVTM, CDR2 ANQGSEA. CDR3 sequence reads: CSVGGVSEAFF. Here the CDR3 DNA reads TGCAGCGTTGGTGGGGTCTCTGAAGCTTTCTTT.

In the case of this clone: Other DNA sequences in this specimen translate into the identical CDR3. The genes are TRBV9 and TRBJ1-1, with D unclear. CDR1 SGDLS and CDR2 YYNGEE come from the germline V gene. This CDR3 has 13 amino acids. Trimming removed 1 base at V and 4 bases at J, with 8 bases between. CDR3 sequence (DNA): TGTGCCAGCAGCGTACTATTGGGCACTGAAGCTTTCTTT. Residues: CASSVLLGTEAFF. Complete variable domain (other parts from reference TRBV9 and TRBJ1-1): DSGVTQTPKHLITATGQRVTLRCSPRSGDLSVYWYQQSLDQGLQFLIQYYNGEERAKGNILERFSAQQFPDLHSELNLSSLELGDSALYFCASSVLLGTEAFFGQGTRLTVV.

J is TRBJ1-2 and V is TRBV6-5; D unresolved. The length of the CDR3 is 13 residues. From germline, CDR1 is MNHEY and CDR2 SVGAGI. Trimming pared 2 bases from V and 4 bases from J, leaving 8 bases between. CDR3 sequence: CASSYEFSYGYTF. CDR3 sequence (DNA): TGTGCCAGCAGTTACGAGTTCTCCTATGGCTACACCTTC.

The V and J genes are TRBV4-1 and TRBJ1-2; D is undetermined. Trimming pared 3 bases from V and 7 bases from J, leaving 9 bases between. Germline assignment: CDR1 MGHRA and CDR2 YSYEKL. The CDR3 loop spans 12 amino acids. The CDR3 sequence: CASSQGTGGYTF. The CDR3 DNA sequence: TGCGCCAGCAGCCAGGGCACGGGTGGCTACACCTTC.

V and J are TRBV6-5 and TRBJ1-2, with D maybe TRBD1 (5 bases). Per germline, CDR1 MNHEY and CDR2 SVGAGI. CDR3 length: 14 residues. V lost 0 bases and J 4 bases, leaving 9 bases between the germline ends. The CDR3 loop reads CASSYSRQSYGYTF. CDR3 nucleotides: TGTGCCAGCAGTTACTCGAGACAGAGCTATGGCTACACCTTC.

DNA of the CDR3: TGTGCCAGTTCCCGCTCACCGCCGGGGTTGGTTAGCACTGAAGCTTTCTTT. Amino acids: CASSRSPPGLVSTEAFF. This rearrangement joins TRBV2 to TRBJ1-1; unclear D gene. The CDR3 loop spans 17 amino acids. The germline V gene has CDR1 SNHLY and CDR2 FYNNEI. V lost 9 bases and J lost 4, with 27 bases in between.

This sequence joins TRBV5-1 and TRBJ1-1, with D tentatively TRBD1 (5 bases). Germline CDR1 and CDR2: SGHRS and YFSETQ. The CDR3 spans 14 residues. V dropped 2 bases and J dropped 2 bases, with 10 bases sitting between them. CDR3 bases: TGCGCCAGCAGCTTTGACAGATTAAACACTGAAGCTTTCTTT. Protein sequence: CASSFDRLNTEAFF.

The CDR3 nucleotides read TGTGCCAGCAGCATAGAGAGGCCGTGGACAGGGTCTGGAAACACCATATATTTT. It yields the protein CASSIERPWTGSGNTIYF. The chain joins TRBV5-6 to TRBJ1-3, with TRBD1 identical over 8 bases. The ends lost 4 bases at V and 1 base at J; junction bases unmatched: 13. The CDR3 has 18 residues. The germline CDR1 and CDR2 sequences are SGHDT and YYEEEE.